This T cell receptor beta chain was retrieved from a study of blood T cell repertoires in COVID-19. For the study at large: Whether acute or convalescent, the COVID-19 samples came from the United States, Italy and Spain.

The CDR3 contains 19 residues. Deletions cut 5 bases from V and 0 bases from J, with 23 bases between. Germline CDR1 SGHDT, CDR2 YYEEEE. Categorization into cohorts depended on clinical history that participants reported. Per the study methods: Reference gene primer amplification in the assay estimated nucleated cell counts. The protocol was immunoSEQ multiplex PCR, while the TCRdb copy is restricted to in-frame clones and leaves out a portion. Clone size and the V and J calls come from that table; the DNA yielded D and trimming. Of 150,000 to 250,000 clones in the sample, 82% were seen once. The chain uses TRBV5-6 and TRBJ1-4; possible D gene TRBD1, 5 bases. Material: PBMCs or T cells enriched from blood (not recorded which). The sequence derives from a man in his forties who had recovered from COVID-19. CDR3 in amino acids: CASSVDSGRGIATNEKLFF. The CDR3 DNA reads TGTGCCAGCAGTGTCGATTCGGGACGGGGGATAGCAACTAATGAAAAACTGTTTTTT. The full variable domain, in which reference TRBV5-6 and TRBJ1-4 provide the parts outside the CDR3, is DAGVTQSPTHLIKTRGQQVTLRCSPKSGHDTVSWYQQALGQGPQFIFQYYEEEERQRGNFPDRFSGHQFPNYSSELNVNALLLGDSALYLCASSVDSGRGIATNEKLFFGSGTQLSVL.